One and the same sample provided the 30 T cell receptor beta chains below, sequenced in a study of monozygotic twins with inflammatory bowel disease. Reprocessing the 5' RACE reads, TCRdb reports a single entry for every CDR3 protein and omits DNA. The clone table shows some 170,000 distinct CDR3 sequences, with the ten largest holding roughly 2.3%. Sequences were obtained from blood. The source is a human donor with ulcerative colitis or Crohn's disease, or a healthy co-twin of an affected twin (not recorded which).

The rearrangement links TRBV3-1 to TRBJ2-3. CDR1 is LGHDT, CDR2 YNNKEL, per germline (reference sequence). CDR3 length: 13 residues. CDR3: CASSPGHSDTQYF.

CDR3 amino acids: CASSERDRPEWGYTF. This chain links TRBV6-1 with TRBJ1-2; TCRdb designates TRBD1, a call that cannot be tested without DNA. The germline CDR1 and CDR2 sequences are MNHNS and SASEGT. The CDR3 is made up of 15 amino acids.

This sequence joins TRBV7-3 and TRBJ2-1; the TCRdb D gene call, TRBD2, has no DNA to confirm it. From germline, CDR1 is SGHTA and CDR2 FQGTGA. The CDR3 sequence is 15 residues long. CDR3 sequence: CASSLKSGRYNEQFF.

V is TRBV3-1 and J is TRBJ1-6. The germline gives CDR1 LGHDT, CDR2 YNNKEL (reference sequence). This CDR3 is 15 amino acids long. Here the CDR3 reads CASSHRQLYNSPLHF.

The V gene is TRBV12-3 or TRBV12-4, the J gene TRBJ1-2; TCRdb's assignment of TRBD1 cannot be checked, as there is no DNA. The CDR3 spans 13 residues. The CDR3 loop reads CASSITGNYGYTF.

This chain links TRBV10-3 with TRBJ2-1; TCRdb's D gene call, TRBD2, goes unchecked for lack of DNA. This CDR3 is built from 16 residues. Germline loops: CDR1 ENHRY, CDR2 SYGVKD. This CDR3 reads CAISGFERASYNEQFF.

CDR3 in amino acids: CASTAGGNGYTF. This chain joins TRBV6-2 or TRBV6-3 and TRBJ1-2. CDR1 and CDR2 from the germline V gene are MNHEY and SVGEGT. This CDR3 has 12 amino acids.

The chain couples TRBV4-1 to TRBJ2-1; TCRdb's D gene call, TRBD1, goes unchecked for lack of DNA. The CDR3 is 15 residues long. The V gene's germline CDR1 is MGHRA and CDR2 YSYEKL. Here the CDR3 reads CASSQGDRDYNEQFF.

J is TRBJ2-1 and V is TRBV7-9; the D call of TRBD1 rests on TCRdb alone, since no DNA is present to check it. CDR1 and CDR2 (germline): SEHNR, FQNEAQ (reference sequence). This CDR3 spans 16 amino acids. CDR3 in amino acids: CASSPALTGSYNEQFF.

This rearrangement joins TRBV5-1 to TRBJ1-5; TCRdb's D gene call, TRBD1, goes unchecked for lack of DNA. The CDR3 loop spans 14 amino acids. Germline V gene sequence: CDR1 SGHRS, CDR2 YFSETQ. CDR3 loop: CASSLEAGSQPQHF.

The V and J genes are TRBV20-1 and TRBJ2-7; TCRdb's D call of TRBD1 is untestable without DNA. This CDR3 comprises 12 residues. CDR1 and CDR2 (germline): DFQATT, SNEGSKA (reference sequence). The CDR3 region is CSALRVQYEQYF.

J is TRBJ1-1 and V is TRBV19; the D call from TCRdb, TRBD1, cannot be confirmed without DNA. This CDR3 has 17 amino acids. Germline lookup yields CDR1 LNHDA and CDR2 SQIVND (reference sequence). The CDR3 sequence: CASSWGLRRTGRTEAFF.

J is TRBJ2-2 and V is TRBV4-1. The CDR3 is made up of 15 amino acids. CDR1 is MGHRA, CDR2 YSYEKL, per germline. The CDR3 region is CASSRRGDNTGELFF.

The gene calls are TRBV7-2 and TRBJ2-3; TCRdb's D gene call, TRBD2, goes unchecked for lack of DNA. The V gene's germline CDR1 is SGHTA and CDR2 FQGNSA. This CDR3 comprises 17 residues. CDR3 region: CASSLGLAGVDVDTQYF.

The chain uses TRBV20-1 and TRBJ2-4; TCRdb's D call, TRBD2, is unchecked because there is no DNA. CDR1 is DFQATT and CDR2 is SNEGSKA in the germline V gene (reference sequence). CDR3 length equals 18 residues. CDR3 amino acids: CSAVPGLAEFWAKNIQYF.

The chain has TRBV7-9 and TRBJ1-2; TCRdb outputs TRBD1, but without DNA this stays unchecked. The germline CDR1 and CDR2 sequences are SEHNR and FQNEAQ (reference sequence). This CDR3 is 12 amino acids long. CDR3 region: CASSLMGDGYTF.

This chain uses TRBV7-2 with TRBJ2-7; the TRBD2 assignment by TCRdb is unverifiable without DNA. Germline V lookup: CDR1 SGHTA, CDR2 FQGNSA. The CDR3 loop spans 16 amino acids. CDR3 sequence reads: CASSLISSGLTYEQYF.

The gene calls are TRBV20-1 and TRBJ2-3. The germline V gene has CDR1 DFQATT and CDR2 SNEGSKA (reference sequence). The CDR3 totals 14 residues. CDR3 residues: CSARDPRGSDTQYF.

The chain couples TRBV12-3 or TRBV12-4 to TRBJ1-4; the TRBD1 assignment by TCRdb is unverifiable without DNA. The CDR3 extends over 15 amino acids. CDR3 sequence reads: CASSPQDATNEKLFF.

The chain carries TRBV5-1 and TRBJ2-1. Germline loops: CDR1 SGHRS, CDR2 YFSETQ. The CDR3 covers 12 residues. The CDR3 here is CASSRLPDEQFF.

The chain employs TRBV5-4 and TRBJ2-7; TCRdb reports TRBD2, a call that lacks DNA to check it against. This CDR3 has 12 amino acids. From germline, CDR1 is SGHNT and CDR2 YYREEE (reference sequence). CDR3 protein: CASTGGDYEQYF.

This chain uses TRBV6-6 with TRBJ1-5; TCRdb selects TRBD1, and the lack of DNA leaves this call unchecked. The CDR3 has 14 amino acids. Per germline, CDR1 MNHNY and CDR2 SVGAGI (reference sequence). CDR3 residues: CASSYGGGNQPQHF.

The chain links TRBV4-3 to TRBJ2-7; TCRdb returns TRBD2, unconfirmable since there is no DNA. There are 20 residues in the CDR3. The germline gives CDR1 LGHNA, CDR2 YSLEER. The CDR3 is CASSQESWGLAARSSYEQYF.

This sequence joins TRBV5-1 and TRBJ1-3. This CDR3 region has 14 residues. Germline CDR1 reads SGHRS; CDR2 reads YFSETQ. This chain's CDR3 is CASSPAGNGNTIYF.

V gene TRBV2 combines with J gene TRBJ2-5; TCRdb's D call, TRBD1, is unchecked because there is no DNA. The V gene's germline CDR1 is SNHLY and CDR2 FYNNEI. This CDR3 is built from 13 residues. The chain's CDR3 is CASSGTTQETQYF.

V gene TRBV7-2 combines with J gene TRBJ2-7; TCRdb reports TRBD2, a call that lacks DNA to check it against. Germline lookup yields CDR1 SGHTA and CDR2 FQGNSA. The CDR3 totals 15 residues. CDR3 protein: CASSASSGNSYEQYF.

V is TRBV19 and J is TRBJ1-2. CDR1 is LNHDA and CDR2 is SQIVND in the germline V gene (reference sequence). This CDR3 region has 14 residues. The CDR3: CASSTRRRDYGYTF.

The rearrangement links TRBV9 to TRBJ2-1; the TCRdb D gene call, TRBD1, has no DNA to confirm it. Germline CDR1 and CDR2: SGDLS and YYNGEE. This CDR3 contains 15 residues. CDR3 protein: CASSIPGGPYNEQFF.

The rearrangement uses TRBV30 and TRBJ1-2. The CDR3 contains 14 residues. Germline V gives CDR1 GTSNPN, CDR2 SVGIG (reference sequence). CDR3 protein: CAWSRDFPPRGYTF.

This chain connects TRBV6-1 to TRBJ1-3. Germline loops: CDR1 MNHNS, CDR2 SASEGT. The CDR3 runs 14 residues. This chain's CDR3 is CATANAGAGNTIYF.